These 2 T cell receptor beta chains were sequenced from one sample in a study of cytomegalovirus exposure and HLA in healthy donors. PCR involved 60 Vbeta and 13 Jbeta primers. Data came from immunoSEQ multiplex PCR; TCRdb stores just in-frame clones and leaves some out. The table records some 110,000 clones, roughly 73% of them present only once. Sequencing was carried out using PBMCs. The receptors derive from a woman in her 30s in good health and CMV-seronegative.

This chain joins TRBV18 and TRBJ2-2; D is possibly TRBD1 (6 bases). V gave up 3 bases and J gave up 3 bases, with 11 bases separating them. This CDR3 is built from 15 residues. The germline CDR1 and CDR2 sequences are KGHSH and LQKENI. The CDR3: CASSPDRSYTGELFF. The CDR3, as DNA: TGTGCCAGCTCACCTGACAGGAGTTACACCGGGGAGCTGTTTTTT.

The chain has TRBV27 and TRBJ2-7; TRBD1 might be the D (6 bases). CDR3 size: 15 residues. Between the trimmed V and J ends, which lost 6 bases and 3 bases, there was a span of 18 bases. Germline V CDR1 and CDR2: MNHEY, SMNVEV (reference sequence). For the CDR3, the DNA is TGTGCCAGCAGCCCGGACAGCGTACTACACTACGAGCAGTACTTC. This gives the protein CASSPDSVLHYEQYF.